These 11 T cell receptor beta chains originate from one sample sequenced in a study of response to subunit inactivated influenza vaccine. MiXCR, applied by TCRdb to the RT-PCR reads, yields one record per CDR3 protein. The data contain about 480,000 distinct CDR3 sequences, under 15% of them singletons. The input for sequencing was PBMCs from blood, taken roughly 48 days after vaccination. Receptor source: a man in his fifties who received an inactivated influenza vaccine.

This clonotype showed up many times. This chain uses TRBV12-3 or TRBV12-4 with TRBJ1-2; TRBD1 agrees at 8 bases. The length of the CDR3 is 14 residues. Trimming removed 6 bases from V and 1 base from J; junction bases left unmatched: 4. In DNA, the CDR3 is TGTGCCAGCAGCGCAGGGGGCGTTAACTATGGCTACACCTTC. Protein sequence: CASSAGGVNYGYTF.

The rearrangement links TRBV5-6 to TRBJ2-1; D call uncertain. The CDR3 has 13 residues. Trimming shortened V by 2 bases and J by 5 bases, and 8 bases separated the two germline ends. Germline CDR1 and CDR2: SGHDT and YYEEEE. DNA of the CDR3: TGTGCCAGCAGCTTAGAAGTAAACAATGAGCAGTTCTTC. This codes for CASSLEVNNEQFF.

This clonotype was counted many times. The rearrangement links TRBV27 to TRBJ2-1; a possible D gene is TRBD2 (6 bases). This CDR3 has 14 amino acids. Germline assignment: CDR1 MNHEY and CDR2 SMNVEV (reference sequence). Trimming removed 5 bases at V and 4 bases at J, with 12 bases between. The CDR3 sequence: CASSRDSTYNEQFF. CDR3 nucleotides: TGTGCCAGCAGTCGGGACTCAACATACAATGAGCAGTTCTTC.

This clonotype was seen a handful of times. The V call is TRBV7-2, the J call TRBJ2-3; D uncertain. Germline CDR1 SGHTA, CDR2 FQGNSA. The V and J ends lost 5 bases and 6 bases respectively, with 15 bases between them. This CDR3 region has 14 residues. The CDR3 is CASSAREKSDTQYF. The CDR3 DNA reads TGTGCCAGCAGCGCCCGCGAGAAGTCCGATACGCAGTATTTT. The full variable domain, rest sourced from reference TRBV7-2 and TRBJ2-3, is GAGVSQSPSNKVTEKGKDVELRCDPISGHTALYWYRQSLGQGLEFLIYFQGNSAPDKSGLPSDRFSAERTGGSVSTLTIQRTQQEDSAVYLCASSAREKSDTQYFGPGTRLTVL.

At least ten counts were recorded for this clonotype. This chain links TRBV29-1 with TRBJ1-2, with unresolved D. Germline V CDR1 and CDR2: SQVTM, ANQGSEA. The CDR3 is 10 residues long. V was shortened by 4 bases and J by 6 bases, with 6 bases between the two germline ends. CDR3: CSVVENGYTF. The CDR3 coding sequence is TGCAGCGTTGTCGAGAATGGCTACACCTTC.

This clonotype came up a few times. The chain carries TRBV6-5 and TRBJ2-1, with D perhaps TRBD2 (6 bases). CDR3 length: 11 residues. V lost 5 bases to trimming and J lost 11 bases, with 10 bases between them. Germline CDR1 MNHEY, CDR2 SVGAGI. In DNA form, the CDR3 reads TGTGCCAGCAGTGCCGGACTAAAGCAGTTCTTC. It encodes CASSAGLKQFF.

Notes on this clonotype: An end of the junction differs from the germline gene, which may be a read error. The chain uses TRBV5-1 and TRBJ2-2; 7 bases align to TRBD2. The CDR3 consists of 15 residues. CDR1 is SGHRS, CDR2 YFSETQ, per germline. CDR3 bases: TGCGGCAGCAGGACACTAGCGTCGGGCACCGGGGAGCTGTTTTTT. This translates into CGSRTLASGTGELFF.

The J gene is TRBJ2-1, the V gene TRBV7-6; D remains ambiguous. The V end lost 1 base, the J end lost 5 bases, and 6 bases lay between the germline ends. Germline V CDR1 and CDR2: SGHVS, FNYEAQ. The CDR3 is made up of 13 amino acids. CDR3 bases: TGTGCCAGCAGCTTAGTACTGGACAATGAGCAGTTCTTC. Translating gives CASSLVLDNEQFF.

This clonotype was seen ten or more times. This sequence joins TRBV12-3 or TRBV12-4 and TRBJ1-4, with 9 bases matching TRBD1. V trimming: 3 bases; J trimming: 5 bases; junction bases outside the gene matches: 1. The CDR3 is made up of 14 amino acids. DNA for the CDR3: TGTGCCAGCAGTTTGGGGACAGGGAATGAAAAACTGTTTTTT. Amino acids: CASSLGTGNEKLFF.

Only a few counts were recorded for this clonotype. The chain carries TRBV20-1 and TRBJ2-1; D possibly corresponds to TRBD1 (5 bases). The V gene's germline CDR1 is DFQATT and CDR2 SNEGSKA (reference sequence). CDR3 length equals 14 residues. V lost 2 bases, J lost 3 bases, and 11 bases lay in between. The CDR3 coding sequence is TGCAGTGCTAGACAGGGTGGGGTCTACAATGAGCAGTTCTTC. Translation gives CSARQGGVYNEQFF.

The CDR3 is CATSRERQGTAGELFF. The CDR3 bases are TGTGCCACCAGCAGAGAGAGACAGGGAACCGCGGGGGAGCTGTTTTTT. The chain is built from TRBV15 and TRBJ2-2, with 7 bases matching TRBD1. The CDR3 extends over 16 amino acids. CDR1 is LNHNV, CDR2 YYDKDF, per germline (reference sequence). V shed 0 bases, J shed 8 bases, and the junction held 9 bases outside the gene matches.